The TCR beta chain under discussion was sequenced for a study of T cell repertoires in cytomegalovirus infection. Study-level information: Based on public TCR beta signatures, there were indications of CMV infection and of a matching HLA type.

Each CDR3 protein is one row after TCRdb ran MiXCR on the reads. This sample has 250,000 to 300,000 distinct CDR3 sequences; roughly 23% occur once, and the top ten carry roughly 13%. General study points: It was HLA-C-restricted CMV-specific TCR beta clonotypes that dominated the response ex vivo. Adding up the frequency of public TCR beta families identified people who carried CMV plus the relevant HLA.

This clonotype has just a few counts. Its specificity is unknown. Germline V gene lookup returns CDR1 SGHAT and CDR2 FQNNGV. V shed 1 base, J shed 1 base, and the junction held 14 bases outside the gene matches. The CDR3 covers 19 residues. The receptor was isolated from a human donor in good health (CMV status not recorded). Some clones in this sample may be carry-over from other donors' samples. V gene TRBV11-2 combines with J gene TRBJ2-5; TRBD1 matches at 8 bases. The sample taken for sequencing was PBMCs. The CDR3 spells CASSLVPHTTGEAQETQYF. The DNA of the CDR3 is TGTGCCAGCAGCTTAGTTCCCCATACGACAGGGGAAGCCCAAGAGACCCAGTACTTC.